The 28 T cell receptor beta chains below all came from one sample that was sequenced in a study of blood T cells in healthy people across ages. For the second PCR, which ran for about 7 to 11 cycles, a sample-barcoded 5' primer and a J-beta primer mix were used. Each CDR3 protein is one row after TCRdb ran MiXCR on the 5' RACE reads. The sample comprises hundreds of thousands of distinct CDR3 sequences, 55% to 70% of which are singletons, and approximately 21% rests with the top ten. The sequencing input was blood. These receptors were obtained from a man aged 25 to 45 in good health.

The table lists this clonotype with a few counts. The CDR3 sequence: CASSSGGGYTF. The CDR3 coding sequence is TGTGCCAGCAGTTCCGGGGGGGGCTACACCTTC. V gene TRBV6-5 combines with J gene TRBJ1-2; D perhaps matches TRBD1 (5 bases). CDR1 and CDR2 (germline): MNHEY, SVGAGI. This CDR3 contains 11 residues. With 4 bases removed from V and 8 bases from J, the gap between germline ends came to 8 bases.

This chain uses TRBV5-8 with TRBJ2-3, with D perhaps TRBD1 (5 bases). The CDR3 runs 16 residues. Germline V gives CDR1 SGHTS, CDR2 YDEGEE. CDR3 sequence reads: CVTSRQGRLGTDTQYF. The CDR3 coding sequence is TGTGTCACCAGCAGGCAGGGCCGATTGGGCACAGATACGCAGTATTTT.

The DNA of the CDR3 is TGTGCCAGCAGCCAAGAAGAGGGAGTCCCCGGGGAGCTGTTTTTT. Protein product: CASSQEEGVPGELFF. The chain carries TRBV4-2 and TRBJ2-2; D possibly corresponds to TRBD2 (5 bases). Germline loops: CDR1 LGHNA, CDR2 YNFKEQ. V was shortened by 0 bases and J by 6 bases, with 11 bases between the two germline ends. The CDR3 totals 15 residues.

The chain joins TRBV5-5 to TRBJ2-2; D remains unclear. V was trimmed by 0 bases and J by 13 bases, leaving 10 bases between them. The germline V gene has CDR1 SGHKS and CDR2 YYEKEE (reference sequence). CDR3 length: 12 residues. The CDR3 sequence is CASSLEISGLFF. CDR3 DNA sequence: TGTGCCAGCAGCTTGGAGATCAGTGGGCTGTTTTTT.

V gene TRBV12-3 or TRBV12-4 combines with J gene TRBJ2-3; 7 bases line up with TRBD2. The J segment lost 4 bases and the V segment lost 6 bases, leaving 7 bases of the junction unmatched. The CDR3 loop spans 14 amino acids. CDR3 DNA: TGTGCCAGCAGCCAAAGGACTAGTTCAGATACGCAGTATTTT. Translation: CASSQRTSSDTQYF.

The J gene is TRBJ1-2, the V gene TRBV29-1, with 7 bases lining up with TRBD1. The CDR3 contains 13 residues. CDR1 SQVTM and CDR2 ANQGSEA come from the germline V gene. V shed 5 bases and J 2 bases; nucleotides not matched to a gene: 5. The CDR3 is CSVSPTGNYGYTF. CDR3 nucleotide sequence: TGCAGCGTTTCCCCGACAGGGAACTATGGCTACACCTTC.

This clonotype was observed a few times. The V and J genes are TRBV7-2 and TRBJ2-5; no definite D call. V was clipped by 2 bases and J by 3 bases, with 10 bases between them. The germline V gene encodes CDR1 SGHTA and CDR2 FQGNSA. The length of the CDR3 is 14 residues. CDR3 in DNA: TGTGCCAGCAGCTTAAGTGTCACGGAAGAGACCCAGTACTTC. Translation: CASSLSVTEETQYF.

V and J are TRBV20-1 and TRBJ2-5; D may correspond to TRBD1 or TRBD2 (5 bases each). The CDR3 consists of 13 residues. Per germline, CDR1 DFQATT and CDR2 SNEGSKA (reference sequence). CDR3 in amino acids: CSADQGAQETQYF. The CDR3 bases are TGCAGCGCCGACCAGGGAGCCCAAGAGACCCAGTACTTC.

The V call is TRBV29-1, the J call TRBJ1-5, with D possibly TRBD1 on 5 matching bases. CDR1 is SQVTM and CDR2 is ANQGSEA in the germline V gene. This CDR3 region has 13 residues. The ends were cut back, 7 bases at V and 4 bases at J, with 14 bases in the middle. CDR3 in DNA: TGCAGCGCCCTACTCGGGGGAAATCAGCCCCAGCATTTT. Translated, it gives CSALLGGNQPQHF.

The chain uses TRBV4-2 and TRBJ2-1, with TRBD1 matching over 8 bases. Looked up from germline, CDR1 is LGHNA and CDR2 is YNFKEQ. The V and J ends lost 4 bases and 8 bases, in that order; junction bases with no gene match: 1. The CDR3 runs 12 residues. The CDR3 nucleotides are TGTGCCAGCAGCCTGACAGGGGATGAGCAGTTCTTC. It codes for CASSLTGDEQFF.

This clonotype occurred a few times. The gene calls are TRBV30 and TRBJ2-3, with 11 bases aligning to TRBD2. V trimming: 8 bases; J trimming: 0 bases; junction bases outside the gene matches: 1. CDR3 length: 13 amino acids. The germline gives CDR1 GTSNPN, CDR2 SVGIG (reference sequence). Written as DNA, the CDR3 is TGTGCCCGGACTAGCGGGAGCACAGATACGCAGTATTTT. Protein product: CARTSGSTDTQYF.

This clonotype was observed once. This rearrangement joins TRBV20-1 to TRBJ2-1; D not certain. Trimming cost V 2 bases and J 3 bases, with 5 bases left between them. This CDR3 comprises 12 residues. Germline V CDR1 and CDR2: DFQATT, SNEGSKA (reference sequence). CDR3 coding DNA: TGCAGTGCTAGATGGGGCTACAATGAGCAGTTCTTC. This sequence encodes CSARWGYNEQFF.

The chain couples TRBV5-1 to TRBJ1-1; unclear D gene. The CDR3 has 15 amino acids. Trimming left V 4 bases short and J 0 bases short, with 13 bases between. Germline V CDR1 and CDR2: SGHRS, YFSETQ. DNA of the CDR3: TGCGCCAGCAGCCAGTATCTCTCCATGAACACTGAAGCTTTCTTT. It codes for CASSQYLSMNTEAFF.

This clonotype was detected only a few times. The rearrangement links TRBV12-3 or TRBV12-4 to TRBJ2-7, with TRBD2 matching 8 bases. This CDR3 spans 14 amino acids. Trimming took 5 bases from V and 2 from J; bases not matched to a gene: 5. The CDR3 nucleotides are TGTGCCAGCAGTCGAACGGGGGGGCCCTACGAGCAGTACTTC. Its translation: CASSRTGGPYEQYF.

CDR3 sequence (DNA): TGTGCCAGCTCCTCCTGGGGGGATTCCAGAGGCTACGAGCAGTACTTC. This translates into CASSSWGDSRGYEQYF. V is TRBV27 and J is TRBJ2-4; D might be TRBD2 (6 bases). TRBJ2-7 matches the DNA end more closely, so the J call is doubtful. The CDR3 is 16 amino acids. The V gene's germline CDR1 is MNHEY and CDR2 SMNVEV (reference sequence).

The rearrangement uses TRBV20-1 and TRBJ2-3, with no clear D. Germline CDR1 and CDR2: DFQATT and SNEGSKA (reference sequence). This CDR3 comprises 14 residues. The ends were cut back, 5 bases at V and 0 bases at J, with 12 bases in the middle. The CDR3 DNA follows: TGCAGTGCTGGGCTCCGGATCAGCACAGATACGCAGTATTTT. Translated, it gives CSAGLRISTDTQYF.

The rearrangement uses TRBV20-1 and TRBJ2-1; 9 bases align to TRBD2. The CDR3 totals 14 residues. Germline V gene data show CDR1 as DFQATT and CDR2 as SNEGSKA (reference sequence). With 3 bases clipped from V and 2 bases from J, the junction kept 2 bases outside the gene matches. The CDR3 region is CSASGTSTYNEQFF. The CDR3 nucleotides are TGCAGTGCTAGTGGGACTAGCACCTACAATGAGCAGTTCTTC.

The genes are TRBV12-3 or TRBV12-4 and TRBJ2-7, with 9 bases that match TRBD1. The V gene end was trimmed by 5 bases and the J gene end by 6 bases; junction bases not matched to a gene: 8. CDR3 length equals 14 residues. CDR3: CASSAGTGSLEQYF. Written as DNA, the CDR3 is TGTGCCAGCAGTGCGGGGACAGGGTCGCTCGAGCAGTACTTC.

V and J are TRBV30 and TRBJ2-5; D gene unclear. The ends were cut back, 4 bases at V and 4 bases at J, with 16 bases in the middle. Germline CDR1 and CDR2: GTSNPN and SVGIG (reference sequence). This CDR3 is built from 14 residues. CDR3: CAWTRGSNGETQYF. The CDR3 nucleotides read TGTGCCTGGACGCGAGGCTCGAACGGAGAGACCCAGTACTTC.

The genes are TRBV7-2 and TRBJ2-1; D possibly corresponds to TRBD2 (6 bases). The V and J ends lost 5 bases and 5 bases respectively, with 16 bases between them. From germline, CDR1 is SGHTA and CDR2 FQGNSA. This CDR3 contains 15 residues. CDR3 bases: TGTGCCAGCAGCCCCGTCGGGAGAGTAAACAATGAGCAGTTCTTC. Protein sequence: CASSPVGRVNNEQFF.

The V and J genes are TRBV3-1 and TRBJ2-5; the D is unclear. Germline V lookup: CDR1 LGHDT, CDR2 YNNKEL (reference sequence). The CDR3 runs 11 residues. The V gene lost 3 bases and the J gene lost 7 bases, with 6 bases spanning the gap. CDR3 coding DNA: TGTGCCAGCAGCCATGTCGGGACCCAGTACTTC. It encodes CASSHVGTQYF.

The rearrangement joins TRBV10-3 to TRBJ1-2, with 7 bases identical to TRBD1. V shed 6 bases and J 1 base; nucleotides not matched to a gene: 2. The CDR3 covers 13 residues. Per germline, CDR1 ENHRY and CDR2 SYGVKD. The CDR3, as DNA: TGTGCCATCAGGGGACAGCATAACTATGGCTACACCTTC. It specifies CAIRGQHNYGYTF.

This clonotype came up once. The chain recombines TRBV27 with TRBJ1-1; perhaps TRBD1 as D (6 bases). This CDR3 has 13 residues. Between the trimmed V and J ends, which lost 8 bases and 1 base, there was a span of 11 bases. Germline lookup yields CDR1 MNHEY and CDR2 SMNVEV (reference sequence). The CDR3: CASRQTGNTEAFF. CDR3 coding DNA: TGTGCCAGCCGACAGACAGGGAACACTGAAGCTTTCTTT.

V usage is TRBV5-6 and J usage is TRBJ2-1; tentatively, D is TRBD1 (6 bases). Trimming shortened V by 0 bases and J by 6 bases, and 13 bases separated the two germline ends. The CDR3 runs 15 residues. CDR1 and CDR2 (germline): SGHDT, YYEEEE. The CDR3 sequence is CASSLDSEGVNEQFF. CDR3 in DNA: TGTGCCAGCAGCTTGGACAGCGAGGGGGTCAATGAGCAGTTCTTC.

The sample holds a few counts of this clonotype. CDR3 sequence (DNA): TGTGCCAGCAGATACAATGGACTAGAGGGCTACGAGCAGTACTTC. Its protein is CASRYNGLEGYEQYF. The chain carries TRBV6-5 and TRBJ2-7, with 7 bases lining up with TRBD2. The germline gives CDR1 MNHEY, CDR2 SVGAGI. The CDR3 is 15 amino acids. With V trimmed by 6 bases and J by 3 bases, 11 bases remained unmatched.

This clonotype was seen a few times. J is TRBJ2-7 and V is TRBV12-3 or TRBV12-4; 8 bases line up with TRBD1. This CDR3 spans 13 amino acids. V gave up 7 bases and J gave up 3 bases; unmatched junction bases: 5. The CDR3 is CASTQDRDYEQYF. The CDR3 DNA reads as TGTGCCAGCACCCAGGACAGGGACTACGAGCAGTACTTC.

This chain joins TRBV20-1 and TRBJ1-2; perhaps TRBD1 as D (5 bases). The CDR3 totals 12 residues. CDR1 is DFQATT, CDR2 SNEGSKA, per germline (reference sequence). Trimming removed 4 bases from V and 6 bases from J, with 12 bases in between. CDR3 in amino acids: CSATQGWDGYTF. CDR3 nucleotide sequence: TGCAGTGCTACCCAGGGTTGGGATGGCTACACCTTC.

In this sample, this clonotype turned up a few times. A read error may account for a junction end that differs from germline. The J gene is TRBJ2-7, the V gene TRBV5-1; D unclear. The CDR3 contains 14 residues. Looked up from germline, CDR1 is SGHRS and CDR2 is YFSETQ. CDR3: CASSPLTGGYEQYF. As DNA, the CDR3 is TGTGCCAGCAGTCCCCTGACGGGCGGCTACGAGCAGTACTTC.